This record looks at one T cell receptor beta chain sequence and its context. Its antigen remains unidentified. Base-call qualities are not available, and no considerably larger clone is one nucleotide away. Reading from cysteine to phenylalanine, the CDR3 counts 17 amino acids. The retained sequence is limited to the CDR3, 51 bases, with the frame set at the first base. At the junction V is shortened by 0 bases and J by 5 bases, with 19 bases in between. From a lookup of the germline V gene (reference sequence), CDR1 and CDR2 are LGHDT and YNNKEL. This specimen comes from a study of blood T cell repertoires in COVID-19 (dated by TCRdb to 2020 to 2022). Background on the whole study: Collaborator samples came from the United States, Italy and Spain and covered acute and convalescent phases of COVID-19. The repertoires were released in a freely available public database intended as a resource for research on the immune response to SARS-CoV-2. Where available, HLA class I and class II types were taken from metadata supplied by the sample provider and were not determined by assay-based typing. The material from the prospective study consisted of cDNA or gDNA derived from T cells, B-cell-depleted T cells, or PBMCs. A de-identified subject ID, COVID-19 status, age in years and sex were almost always included in the sample metadata. Deeply sampled blood TCRbeta repertoires from subjects exposed to, actively infected with, or recovered from COVID-19 were included in the dataset. Samples came from the ongoing ImmuneRACE study (first 160 participants) plus 1,254 subjects from 6 global collaborators. The research as a whole found: How much clinical and demographic metadata was included differed by source and by participant, and the metadata was provided uncurated.

Collaborating institutions collected whole blood in K2EDTA tubes following their own protocols. For TCRbeta analysis, collaborators shipped samples in one of three forms: frozen whole blood, isolated PBMCs, or DNA extracted from either of those sample types. TCRbeta CDR3 regions were amplified from genomic DNA using the immunoSEQ Assay, a bias-controlled multiplex PCR. The authors processed their data as follows. The number of nucleated cells in each sample was estimated by amplification of reference gene primers within the assay. To quantify the absolute abundance of each unique TCRbeta CDR3 rearrangement, sequence reads were collapsed and filtered. For each sample, productive Simpson clonality was calculated as the square root of Simpson's diversity index across productive rearrangements. TCRdb took over this immuneACCESS table, retaining in-frame rearrangements with V and J assigned. Such tables are incomplete; in checked studies, under half of the missing clones stem from an unresolved V gene, and the remainder is unexplained. The DNA gave D and trimming, while V, J and clone size come from that table. For this sample there are some 80,000 clones; more than 70% appear just once. Roughly 19% of the sample goes to the ten largest clones.

The sample was peripheral blood. Recombination linked TRBV3-1 (or the pseudogene TRBV3-2) to TRBJ1-1; the D gene cannot be named for sure. This sequence originates from a human donor in a cohort sampled during active COVID-19. The CDR3 reads CASSQDPFGGSRTEAFF. The nucleotide sequence reads as follows: TGTGCCAGCAGCCAAGATCCTTTCGGAGGGAGTCGTACTGAAGCTTTCTTT.